A single sample gave rise to the 30 T cell receptor beta chains below, sequenced in a study of regulatory T cells in long-lasting Graves disease. Time point described: newly diagnosed GD, antithyroid drugs for less than 3 months. PBMC-derived RNA was used for the TCR library. Libraries of TCR beta came from iRepertoire HTBI primers plus Arm-PCR of CDR3 regions. TCRdb re-derived calls from the multiplex PCR reads in MiXCR, one entry per CDR3 protein. The sample has roughly 400,000 distinct CDR3 sequences; about a sixth are singletons. These sequences were also reported in another study, on T cells in Graves' hyperthyroidism and ophthalmopathy.

The specimen comprised peripheral blood mononuclear cells (PBMCs), sampled at new diagnosis, from a patient treated with antithyroid drugs. All receptors come from a woman aged 18-35 years with Graves disease.

Remarks on this clonotype: With a much larger clone just one base away, this may be a read error. The CDR3 end shows no conserved phenylalanine or tryptophan, and so a read error is likely. The rearrangement links TRBV7-2 to TRBJ1-2; 9 nucleotides match TRBD1. The trim removed 6 bases at V and 5 bases at J, leaving 4 bases unmatched. Germline V gene sequence: CDR1 SGHTA, CDR2 FQGNSA. This CDR3 has 13 amino acids. CDR3 in DNA: TGTGCCAGCAGTCCCGGGACAGGGTATGGCTACACCCTC. This translates into CASSPGTGYGYTL.

This clonotype was detected many times. The chain has TRBV3-1 and TRBJ2-7, with 9 bases that match TRBD2. The CDR3 runs to 13 residues. J lost 5 bases, V lost 8 bases, and 7 bases had no gene match. Germline assignment: CDR1 LGHDT and CDR2 YNNKEL (reference sequence). CDR3: CASGVAGVNEQYF. CDR3 DNA: TGTGCCAGCGGAGTAGCGGGAGTGAACGAGCAGTACTTC.

This clonotype was picked up many times. The rearrangement uses TRBV20-1 and TRBJ2-3; D remains unclear. V gave up 5 bases and J gave up 6 bases, with 12 bases separating them. The CDR3 contains 12 residues. Looked up from germline, CDR1 is DFQATT and CDR2 is SNEGSKA (reference sequence). The CDR3 is CSADRLGDTQYF. CDR3 in DNA: TGCAGTGCTGACCGATTAGGGGATACGCAGTATTTT.

DNA of the CDR3: TGTGCCAGCAGTACAGGGGCTGAAGCTTTCTTT. It yields the protein CASSTGAEAFF. The chain uses TRBV6-1 and TRBJ1-1; 7 nucleotides match TRBD1. Germline V CDR1 and CDR2: MNHNS, SASEGT. This CDR3 comprises 11 residues. V shed 5 bases, J shed 6 bases, and the junction held 0 bases outside the gene matches.

This clonotype has at least ten counts. The chain employs TRBV28 and TRBJ2-3, with TRBD2 matching over 12 bases. J was trimmed by 6 bases and V by 5 bases; bases with no gene match: 6. The CDR3 length is 15 residues. Germline lookup yields CDR1 MDHEN and CDR2 SYDVKM. The CDR3 spells CASSGRLAGDDTQYF. The CDR3 nucleotides are TGTGCCAGCAGTGGCCGACTAGCGGGAGATGATACGCAGTATTTT. The variable domain in full, completed from reference TRBV28 and TRBJ2-3, reads DVKVTQSSRYLVKRTGEKVFLECVQDMDHENMFWYRQDPGLGLRLIYFSYDVKMKEKGDIPEGYSVSREKKERFSLILESASTNQTSMYLCASSGRLAGDDTQYFGPGTRLTVL.

The chain combines TRBV5-4 with TRBJ2-1; tentative D call: TRBD1 (5 bases). Germline V gives CDR1 SGHNT, CDR2 YYREEE (reference sequence). The ends were cut back, 5 bases at V and 6 bases at J, with 15 bases in the middle. The CDR3 contains 14 residues. The DNA of the CDR3 is TGTGCCAGCAGACCAGACAGTCGGATCAATGAGCAGTTCTTC. It translates to CASRPDSRINEQFF.

In its sample, this clonotype was seen a few times. The chain joins TRBV12-3 or TRBV12-4 to TRBJ2-3, with D tentatively TRBD2 (6 bases). CDR3 length: 14 amino acids. Trimming pared 3 bases from V and 4 bases from J, leaving 11 bases between. CDR3 in DNA: TGTGCCAGCAGTTTTTCGGGGGTTCCAGATACGCAGTATTTT. It is translated as CASSFSGVPDTQYF.

Many counts were recorded for this clonotype. The V call is TRBV4-1, the J call TRBJ1-2, with 10 bases that match TRBD1. V trimming: 3 bases; J trimming: 6 bases; junction bases outside the gene matches: 4. Germline CDR1 reads MGHRA; CDR2 reads YSYEKL. The CDR3 consists of 14 residues. The CDR3 protein is CASSQAGTGDGYTF. DNA of the CDR3: TGCGCCAGCAGCCAGGCCGGGACAGGGGATGGCTACACCTTC.

This clonotype appeared many times. The chain has TRBV28 and TRBJ2-1, with D possibly TRBD1 on 5 matching bases. The germline CDR1 and CDR2 sequences are MDHEN and SYDVKM. CDR3 length: 16 residues. V gave up 5 bases and J gave up 0 bases, with 14 bases separating them. The CDR3 loop reads CASSTRDRYSYNEQFF. The CDR3, as DNA: TGTGCCAGCAGTACCAGGGATAGGTACTCCTACAATGAGCAGTTCTTC.

At least ten counts were recorded for this clonotype. The chain has TRBV20-1 and TRBJ1-5; D gene uncertain. Between the trimmed V and J ends, which lost 0 bases and 2 bases, there was a span of 14 bases. The CDR3 is made up of 16 amino acids. Germline loops: CDR1 DFQATT, CDR2 SNEGSKA (reference sequence). As DNA, the CDR3 is TGCAGTGCTAGAGATGTAGCGGGGTCTGGCAATCAGCCCCAGCATTTT. Translating gives CSARDVAGSGNQPQHF.

The chain employs TRBV4-3 and TRBJ2-7, with D perhaps matching TRBD2 (5 bases). V was pared by 1 base and J by 3 bases, with 13 bases between. The CDR3 covers 15 residues. Germline lookup yields CDR1 LGHNA and CDR2 YSLEER. The CDR3 loop is CASSQAGSLIYEQYF. The CDR3 DNA reads TGCGCCAGCAGCCAAGCGGGGTCCCTCATCTACGAGCAGTACTTC.

At least ten counts were recorded for this clonotype. J is TRBJ1-6 and V is TRBV28, with D perhaps TRBD1 (6 bases). The V gene lost 5 bases and the J gene lost 9 bases, with 23 bases spanning the gap. The CDR3 runs 17 residues. CDR1 and CDR2 from the germline V gene are MDHEN and SYDVKM. CDR3 DNA sequence: TGTGCCAGCAGTATCCCCCGGGACACCGAGGCCACTTCACCCCTCCACTTT. The encoded protein is CASSIPRDTEATSPLHF.

This clonotype has ten or more counts. V gene TRBV3-1 combines with J gene TRBJ2-1; no clear D. V was shortened by 3 bases and J by 5 bases, with 14 bases between the two germline ends. The CDR3 is 15 residues long. CDR1 LGHDT and CDR2 YNNKEL come from the germline V gene (reference sequence). CDR3: CASSQVTGRNNEQFF. In nucleotides, the CDR3 is TGTGCCAGCAGCCAGGTTACCGGACGGAACAATGAGCAGTTCTTC.

This clonotype was counted many times. V gene TRBV5-4 combines with J gene TRBJ1-4; no clear D. This CDR3 is 16 amino acids long. The germline gives CDR1 SGHNT, CDR2 YYREEE (reference sequence). V lost 5 bases and J lost 0, with 14 bases in between. As DNA, the CDR3 is TGTGCCAGCAGTCTGGTCCCGGCCGCAACTAATGAAAAACTGTTTTTT. Amino acid sequence: CASSLVPAATNEKLFF.

The chain links TRBV4-3 to TRBJ2-1; TRBD2 might be the D (7 bases). Germline CDR1 and CDR2: LGHNA and YSLEER. The V end lost 3 bases, the J end lost 4 bases, and 16 bases lay between the germline ends. The CDR3 extends over 16 amino acids. This chain's CDR3 is CASSHPSGGQYNEQFF. CDR3 DNA sequence: TGCGCCAGCAGCCATCCGTCCGGGGGGCAGTACAATGAGCAGTTCTTC.

This chain connects TRBV6-1 to TRBJ2-1; tentatively, D is TRBD1 (6 bases). V lost 6 bases and J lost 8, with 14 bases in between. This CDR3 is built from 13 residues. Germline lookup yields CDR1 MNHNS and CDR2 SASEGT. In DNA, the CDR3 is TGTGCCAGCAGCCTACAGGGTACCCATGAGCAGTTCTTC. This encodes CASSLQGTHEQFF.

This clonotype occurred a few times. V gene TRBV20-1 combines with J gene TRBJ2-7; 10 nucleotides align to TRBD1. CDR3 length equals 15 residues. Germline-derived CDR1 and CDR2 are DFQATT and SNEGSKA (reference sequence). Trimming cost V 0 bases and J 3 bases; bases outside gene matches: 5. CDR3: CSARDGDRGFYEQYF. CDR3 DNA: TGCAGTGCTAGAGATGGGGACAGGGGATTCTACGAGCAGTACTTC.

This sequence joins TRBV9 and TRBJ1-1; D unresolved. Between the trimmed V and J ends, which lost 4 bases and 6 bases, there was a span of 10 bases. The CDR3 runs to 12 residues. The V gene's germline CDR1 is SGDLS and CDR2 YYNGEE. For the CDR3, the DNA is TGTGCCAGCAGCCCGAGCGGGGCTGAAGCTTTCTTT. Translation: CASSPSGAEAFF.

This clonotype was counted many times. This chain connects TRBV12-3 or TRBV12-4 to TRBJ1-6, with D unresolved. The CDR3 covers 13 residues. V was cut by 5 bases and J by 5 bases, with 7 bases left in between. The CDR3 DNA reads TGTGCCAGCAGTCGATCGGATAATTCACCCCTCCACTTT. Translated, it gives CASSRSDNSPLHF.

Details on this clonotype: Mismatch with germline at one junction end may stem from a read error. The chain couples TRBV11-3 to TRBJ1-5, with D perhaps TRBD1 (6 bases). The germline CDR1 and CDR2 sequences are SGHNT and YENEEA. The CDR3 totals 14 residues. CDR3 sequence: CASSQGPVFQPQHF. DNA for the CDR3: TGCGCCAGCAGCCAGGGGCCAGTTTTTCAGCCCCAGCATTTT.

This clonotype was seen a handful of times. The rearrangement uses TRBV27 and TRBJ1-6, with 9 bases identical to TRBD1. CDR3 length: 16 amino acids. Germline CDR1 is MNHEY and CDR2 is SMNVEV (reference sequence). V was pared by 4 bases and J by 3 bases, with 4 bases of the junction left unmatched. The CDR3 loop reads CASSSGTGIYNSPLHF. CDR3 DNA sequence: TGTGCCAGCAGTTCCGGGACAGGGATCTATAATTCACCCCTCCACTTT.

This clonotype showed up just once. A much larger clone sits a single nucleotide away, making a read error possible. This chain links TRBV12-3 or TRBV12-4 with TRBJ2-3; D gene unclear. The length of the CDR3 is 16 residues. V was cut by 6 bases and J by 1 base, with 17 bases left in between. The CDR3 region has the DNA TGTGCCAGCAGAGAAACCAGGTTCCCGCGCACAGATACGCAGTATTTT. Residues: CASRETRFPRTDTQYF.

This clonotype was detected many times. CDR3 in amino acids: CASSSTQGWGHNEQFF. Here the CDR3 DNA reads TGTGCCAGCAGCTCAACCCAGGGTTGGGGCCACAATGAGCAGTTCTTC. The chain couples TRBV3-1 to TRBJ2-1; tentative D call: TRBD1 (5 bases). The germline gives CDR1 LGHDT, CDR2 YNNKEL (reference sequence). The CDR3 runs 16 residues. V was trimmed by 5 bases and J by 5 bases, leaving 19 bases between them.

To note about this clonotype: The junction shows a germline mismatch at one end, possibly a read error. The V and J genes are TRBV5-1 and TRBJ2-2, with 10 bases fitting TRBD2. The CDR3 runs 15 residues. Germline CDR1 reads SGHRS; CDR2 reads YFSETQ. CDR3 residues: CASSSSGSDTGELFF. CDR3 nucleotides: TGTGCCAGCAGCTCTAGCGGGAGTGACACCGGGGAGCTGTTTTTT.

This clonotype was seen more than once but under ten times. V and J are TRBV24-1 and TRBJ1-5, with 9 bases lining up with TRBD1. J gave up 4 bases and V 3 bases, and 3 bases lay outside the gene matches. The CDR3 length is 15 residues. Germline loops: CDR1 KGHDR, CDR2 SFDVKD. Here the CDR3 DNA reads TGTGCCACCAGTGATCCAGGACAGGGGAATCAGCCCCAGCATTTT. It codes for CATSDPGQGNQPQHF.

The chain combines TRBV7-9 with TRBJ2-1, with 9 bases aligning to TRBD2. V was clipped by 1 base and J by 0 bases; unmatched bases: 4. This CDR3 has 17 residues. Germline lookup yields CDR1 SEHNR and CDR2 FQNEAQ (reference sequence). This CDR3 is CASSLVPSGNSYNEQFF. Here the CDR3 DNA reads TGTGCCAGCAGCTTAGTCCCTAGCGGGAACTCCTACAATGAGCAGTTCTTC.

V is TRBV20-1 and J is TRBJ2-2; 8 nucleotides agree with TRBD1. The CDR3 has 14 amino acids. V was clipped by 5 bases and J by 1 base; unmatched bases: 3. Germline lookup yields CDR1 DFQATT and CDR2 SNEGSKA (reference sequence). CDR3 residues: CSAPGTGNTGELFF. As DNA, the CDR3 is TGCAGTGCTCCCGGGACAGGGAACACCGGGGAGCTGTTTTTT.

This clonotype was observed at least ten times. This chain connects TRBV18 to TRBJ2-7; D gene unclear. V was shortened by 0 bases and J by 3 bases, with 12 bases between the two germline ends. Looked up from germline, CDR1 is KGHSH and CDR2 is LQKENI. The length of the CDR3 is 15 residues. This CDR3 is CASSPPAHPRYEQYF. CDR3 nucleotide sequence: TGTGCCAGCTCACCACCGGCTCATCCCCGCTACGAGCAGTACTTC.

This clonotype showed up many times. The chain couples TRBV6-1 to TRBJ1-1, with D possibly matching TRBD1 (5 bases). The CDR3 covers 15 residues. Trimming shortened V by 6 bases and J by 1 base, and 15 bases separated the two germline ends. Germline V CDR1 and CDR2: MNHNS, SASEGT. The CDR3 region is CASREEGGGNTEAFF. The CDR3 DNA sequence: TGTGCCAGCAGAGAGGAGGGCGGGGGGAACACTGAAGCTTTCTTT.

This clonotype was counted many times. The chain joins TRBV10-3 to TRBJ2-1; perhaps TRBD2 as D (6 bases). Per the germline V gene, CDR1 is ENHRY and CDR2 is SYGVKD. The V end was cut by 2 bases, the J end by 6 bases, with 11 bases between. The length of the CDR3 is 14 residues. Written as DNA, the CDR3 is TGTGCCATCAGTGAGGGGACTGGGCCCAATGAGCAGTTCTTC. Its protein product is CAISEGTGPNEQFF.